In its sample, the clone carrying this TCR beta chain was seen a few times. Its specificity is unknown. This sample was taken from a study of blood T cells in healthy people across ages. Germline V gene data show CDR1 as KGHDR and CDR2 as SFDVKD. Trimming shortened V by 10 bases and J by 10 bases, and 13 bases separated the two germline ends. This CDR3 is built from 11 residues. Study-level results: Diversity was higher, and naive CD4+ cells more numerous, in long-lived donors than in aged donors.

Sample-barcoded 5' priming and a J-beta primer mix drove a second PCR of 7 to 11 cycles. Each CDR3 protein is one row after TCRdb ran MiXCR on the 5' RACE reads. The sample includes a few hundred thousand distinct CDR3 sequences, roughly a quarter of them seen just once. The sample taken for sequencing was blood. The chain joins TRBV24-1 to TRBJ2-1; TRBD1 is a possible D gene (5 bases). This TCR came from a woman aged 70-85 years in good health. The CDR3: CATGARGEQFF. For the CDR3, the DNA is TGTGCCACTGGGGCCCGCGGCGAGCAGTTCTTC.